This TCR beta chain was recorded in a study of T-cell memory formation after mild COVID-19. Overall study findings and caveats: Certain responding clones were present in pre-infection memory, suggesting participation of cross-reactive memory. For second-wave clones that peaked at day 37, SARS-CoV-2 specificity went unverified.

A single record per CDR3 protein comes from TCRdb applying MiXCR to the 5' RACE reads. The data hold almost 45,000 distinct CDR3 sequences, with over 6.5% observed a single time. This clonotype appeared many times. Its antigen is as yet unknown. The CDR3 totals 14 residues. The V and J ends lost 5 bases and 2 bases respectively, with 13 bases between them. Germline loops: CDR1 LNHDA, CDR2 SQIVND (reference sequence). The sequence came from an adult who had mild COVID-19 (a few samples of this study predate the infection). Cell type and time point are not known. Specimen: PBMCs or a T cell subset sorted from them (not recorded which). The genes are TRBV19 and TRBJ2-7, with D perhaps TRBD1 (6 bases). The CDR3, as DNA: TGTGCCAGTAGTCTACAAGACAGGCCCTACGAGCAGTACTTC. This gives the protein CASSLQDRPYEQYF.